These 17 T cell receptor beta chains came from one sample sequenced in a study of siplizumab effects on memory and regulatory T cells. Method: immunoSEQ multiplex PCR; TCRdb's copy keeps in-frame clones and lacks some. The sample includes roughly 25,000 clones, more than 65% of them seen just once. The sequenced material came from memory CD4+ T cells sorted from blood. The receptors originated from a human donor in good health.

This sequence joins TRBV13 and TRBJ1-1, with D possibly being TRBD1 (5 bases). This CDR3 spans 17 amino acids. The germline V gene has CDR1 PRHDT and CDR2 FYEKMQ (reference sequence). Trimming cost V 5 bases and J 0 bases, with 19 bases left between them. The CDR3 DNA is TGTGCCAGCAGCGGGGGTAGTTTTGGTCTCATGAACACTGAAGCTTTCTTT. This encodes CASSGGSFGLMNTEAFF.

The chain couples TRBV29-1 to TRBJ2-3; maybe TRBD1 (5 bases). Looked up from germline, CDR1 is SQVTM and CDR2 is ANQGSEA. The V end lost 6 bases, the J end lost 2 bases, and 18 bases lay between the germline ends. The CDR3 spans 15 residues. CDR3 sequence reads: CSVHQGVGYTDTQYF. The CDR3 nucleotides read TGCAGCGTCCATCAAGGGGTAGGCTACACAGATACGCAGTATTTT.

V is TRBV19 and J is TRBJ2-1, with D maybe TRBD2 (5 bases). The germline CDR1 and CDR2 sequences are LNHDA and SQIVND (reference sequence). The CDR3 length is 17 residues. V was trimmed by 4 bases and J by 7 bases, leaving 23 bases between them. CDR3: CASSRSTSLVGVNEQFF. The CDR3 coding sequence is TGTGCCAGTAGTAGATCCACCTCACTAGTCGGCGTGAATGAGCAGTTCTTC.

The V gene is TRBV2, the J gene TRBJ2-6; D is uncertain. V dropped 9 bases and J dropped 0 bases, with 6 bases sitting between them. Germline loops: CDR1 SNHLY, CDR2 FYNNEI. The CDR3 extends over 13 amino acids. The CDR3: CASCVSGANVLTF. The CDR3 nucleotides read TGTGCCAGTTGTGTCTCTGGGGCCAACGTCCTGACTTTC.

The CDR3 nucleotides read TGTGCCAGCTCACCAACGACTATCCACTATGGCTACACCTTC. As protein: CASSPTTIHYGYTF. The chain uses TRBV18 and TRBJ1-2; D gene ambiguous. V lost 2 bases to trimming and J lost 3 bases, with 10 bases between them. From germline, CDR1 is KGHSH and CDR2 LQKENI. This CDR3 comprises 14 residues.

The chain is built from TRBV15 and TRBJ2-7; unclear D gene. V lost 1 base, J lost 3 bases, and 4 bases lay in between. Germline V gene data show CDR1 as LNHNV and CDR2 as YYDKDF (reference sequence). The CDR3 contains 12 residues. In DNA form, the CDR3 reads TGTGCCACCAGCAGAGGAGGCTACGAGCAGTACTTC. It codes for CATSRGGYEQYF.

This clone was found once. The chain couples TRBV12-5 to TRBJ1-1; D is ambiguous. Per the germline V gene, CDR1 is LGHNT and CDR2 is FRNRAP. The germline V and J ends were trimmed by 6 bases and 4 bases, with 12 bases remaining between them. The CDR3 length is 13 residues. Here the CDR3 reads CASGPISGTEAFF. CDR3 nucleotides: TGTGCTAGTGGCCCGATCAGTGGCACTGAAGCTTTCTTT.

The rearrangement uses TRBV11-3 and TRBJ2-2; the D gene is possibly TRBD2 (6 bases). Germline values: CDR1 SGHNT, CDR2 YENEEA. V dropped 0 bases and J dropped 1 base, with 6 bases sitting between them. This CDR3 is built from 15 residues. The CDR3, as DNA: TGTGCCAGCAGCTTAGACGGGAGGAACACCGGGGAGCTGTTTTTT. Translating gives CASSLDGRNTGELFF.

V gene TRBV6-1 combines with J gene TRBJ1-5; D unresolved. The CDR3 has 13 amino acids. The germline V gene encodes CDR1 MNHNS and CDR2 SASEGT. V lost 7 bases to trimming and J lost 4 bases, with 11 bases between them. The CDR3 DNA is TGTGCCAGCACCAAGCGGGAAAATCAGCCCCAGCATTTT. It yields the protein CASTKRENQPQHF.

The CDR3 coding sequence is TGTGCCAGCAACAGGGGGGGCGGCTACACCTTC. Encoded protein: CASNRGGGYTF. The chain is built from TRBV2 and TRBJ1-2, with 8 nucleotides matching TRBD1. The V segment lost 7 bases and the J segment 8 bases; nucleotides outside the gene matches: 3. The germline CDR1 and CDR2 sequences are SNHLY and FYNNEI. This CDR3 comprises 11 residues.

This rearrangement joins TRBV5-5 to TRBJ2-4; D unresolved. CDR1 SGHKS and CDR2 YYEKEE come from the germline V gene (reference sequence). The V end was cut by 4 bases, the J end by 2 bases, with 7 bases between. This CDR3 has 13 amino acids. This chain's CDR3 is CASSLGSKNIQYF. DNA for the CDR3: TGTGCCAGCAGCCTTGGTTCCAAAAACATTCAGTACTTC.

V gene TRBV28 combines with J gene TRBJ1-3; D is unresolved. Trimming took off 3 bases at V and 3 bases at J, with 12 bases between the two ends. Germline V gene data show CDR1 as MDHEN and CDR2 as SYDVKM. The CDR3 has 15 amino acids. In nucleotides, the CDR3 is TGTGCCAGCAGTTTTCGAGGACTAATTGGAAACACCATATATTTT. This translates into CASSFRGLIGNTIYF.

This chain uses TRBV7-2 with TRBJ1-1; D gene ambiguous. V was pared by 1 base and J by 4 bases, with 13 bases between. The length of the CDR3 is 15 residues. Looked up from germline, CDR1 is SGHTA and CDR2 is FQGNSA. The DNA for the CDR3 is TGTGCCAGCAGCTTAGATTGGAGGGTTAGCACTGAAGCTTTCTTT. It specifies CASSLDWRVSTEAFF. Full variable domain (rest looked up from reference TRBV7-2 and TRBJ1-1): GAGVSQSPSNKVTEKGKDVELRCDPISGHTALYWYRQSLGQGLEFLIYFQGNSAPDKSGLPSDRFSAERTGGSVSTLTIQRTQQEDSAVYLCASSLDWRVSTEAFFGQGTRLTVV.

The genes are TRBV6-5 and TRBJ2-4; the match to TRBD2 covers 8 bases. CDR3 length: 12 residues. Germline loops: CDR1 MNHEY, CDR2 SVGAGI. The V gene end was trimmed by 8 bases and the J gene end by 8 bases; junction bases not matched to a gene: 5. CDR3: CASAAGVHIQYF. The CDR3 DNA reads as TGTGCCAGCGCAGCGGGAGTACACATTCAGTACTTC.

The chain joins TRBV21-1 to TRBJ2-2; the table gives TRBD2 as D, unverified against the DNA. TRBV21-1 is a listed pseudogene. This CDR3 comprises 18 residues. CDR3 residues: CASSKVGTSGIMGGELFF. The DNA of the CDR3 is TGTGCCAGCAGCAAAGTTGGGACTAGCGGGATCATGGGGGGGGAGCTGTTTTTT.

The chain couples TRBV4-1 to TRBJ1-1; 7 bases agree with TRBD1. CDR1 and CDR2 from the germline V gene are MGHRA and YSYEKL. V lost 4 bases to trimming and J lost 0 bases; unmatched junction nucleotides: 11. The CDR3 covers 17 residues. The CDR3 nucleotides read TGCGCCAGCAGCCCAGCTAGCAGGGGGTTCGTGAACACTGAAGCTTTCTTT. It specifies CASSPASRGFVNTEAFF.

The chain uses TRBV5-1 and TRBJ2-5, with no clear D. There are 15 residues in the CDR3. Between the trimmed V and J ends, which lost 4 bases and 2 bases, there was a span of 15 bases. Germline loops: CDR1 SGHRS, CDR2 YFSETQ. CDR3 sequence: CASSPDSLGQETQYF. Written as DNA, the CDR3 is TGCGCCAGCAGCCCAGATTCCCTGGGGCAAGAGACCCAGTACTTC.